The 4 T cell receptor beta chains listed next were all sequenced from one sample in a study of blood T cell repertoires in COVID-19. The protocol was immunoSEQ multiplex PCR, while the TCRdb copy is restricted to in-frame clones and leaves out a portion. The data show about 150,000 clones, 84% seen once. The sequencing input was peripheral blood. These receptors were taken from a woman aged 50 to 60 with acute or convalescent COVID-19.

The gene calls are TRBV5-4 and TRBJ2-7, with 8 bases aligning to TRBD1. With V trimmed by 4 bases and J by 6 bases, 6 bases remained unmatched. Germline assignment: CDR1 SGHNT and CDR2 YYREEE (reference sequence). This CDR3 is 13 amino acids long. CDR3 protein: CASSLTGGFEQYF. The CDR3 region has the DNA TGTGCCAGCAGCCTCACAGGGGGGTTCGAGCAGTACTTC.

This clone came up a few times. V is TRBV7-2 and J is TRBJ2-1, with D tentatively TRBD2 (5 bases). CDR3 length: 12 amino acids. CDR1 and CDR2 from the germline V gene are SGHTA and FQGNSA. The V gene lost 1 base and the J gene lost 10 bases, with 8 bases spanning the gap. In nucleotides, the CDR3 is TGTGCCAGCAGCTTAGTGCAGCGGGAGCAGTTCTTC. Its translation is CASSLVQREQFF.

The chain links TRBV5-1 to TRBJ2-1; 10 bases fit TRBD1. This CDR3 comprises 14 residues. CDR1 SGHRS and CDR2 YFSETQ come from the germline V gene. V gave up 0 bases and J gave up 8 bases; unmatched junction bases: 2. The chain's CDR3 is CASSLGDRGHEQFF. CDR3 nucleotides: TGCGCCAGCAGCTTGGGGGACAGGGGCCATGAGCAGTTCTTC.

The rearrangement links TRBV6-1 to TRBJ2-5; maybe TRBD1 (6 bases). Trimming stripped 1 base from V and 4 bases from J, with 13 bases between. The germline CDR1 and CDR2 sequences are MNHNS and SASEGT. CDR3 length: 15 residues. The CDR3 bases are TGTGCCAGCAGTGAAGGAACAGTCAGGGGAGAGACCCAGTACTTC. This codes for CASSEGTVRGETQYF.